The rows below give T cell receptor beta chains drawn from one sample of a study of shared clonotypes between healthy human individuals. Here immunoSEQ multiplex PCR was the method, and the copy in TCRdb shows in-frame clones only, minus some. The top ten hold around 0.45% of the sample, which has around 1.6 million clones, 95% to 99% seen once. The material sequenced was naive CD4+ T cells sorted from blood. Every receptor here comes from a man aged 25-40 years in good health. The CDR3 runs from the conserved cysteine through the conserved F or W. A D gene is named only where the DNA matches it firmly. A row's size may be missing; if present it is once, few, many or a size class.

- TRBJ1-5 14 TRBV7-8 - TGTGCCAGCAGCGTAGCTAAGGGCAATCAGCCCCAGCATTTT CASSVAKGNQPQHF
TRBD1 TRBJ2-5 13 TRBV19 - TGTGCCAGTAGTTTACAGGGGCAAGAGACCCAGTACTTC CASSLQGQETQYF
TRBD1 TRBJ1-4 15 TRBV28 - TGTGCCAGCAGTATTCAGGGGGTGTCTAATGAAAAACTGTTTTTT CASSIQGVSNEKLFF
TRBD2 TRBJ2-1 15 TRBV7-9 once TGTGCCAGCAGCTTAGGGCTAGCGGGAGGTAATGAGCAGTTCTTC CASSLGLAGGNEQFF
TRBD1 TRBJ2-7 14 TRBV6-6 - TGTGCCAGCAGTTATCCGGGACAGAGCTACGAGCAGTACTTC CASSYPGQSYEQYF
TRBD2 TRBJ2-2 15 TRBV4-3 - TGCGCCAGCAAGGCACTAGCGGGGAACACCGGGGAGCTGTTTTTT CASKALAGNTGELFF
- TRBJ1-3 17 TRBV4-3 - TGCGCCAGCAGCCCGGATCGCGGGGGGGATCCTGGAAACACCATATATTTT CASSPDRGGDPGNTIYF
- TRBJ2-7 14 TRBV29-1 once TGCAGCGTTGAAGGTGAGGGGCACTCCTACGAGCAGTACTTC CSVEGEGHSYEQYF
TRBD1 TRBJ2-5 16 TRBV9 - TGTGCCAGCAGCGTAGGAGGGACAGTGAAGCGAGAGACCCAGTACTTC CASSVGGTVKRETQYF
TRBD1 TRBJ1-4 17 TRBV7-9 - TGTGCCAGCAGTCAGGGGGACCGCCGGTCGACTAATGAAAAACTGTTTTTT CASSQGDRRSTNEKLFF